This T cell receptor (beta chain) is drawn from a study of T-cell memory formation after mild COVID-19 (dated by TCRdb to the early 2020s). In terms of the full investigation: TCR sequence clusters from the two donors were found to be largely donor specific. Longitudinal TCRalpha and TCRbeta repertoire sequencing tracked T-cell clones expanding and contracting after mild COVID-19 in a couple of donors. Two young, previously healthy adult volunteers, one female and one male, were included in the cohort. Here is what the overall study found, with its caveats: SARS-CoV-2 specificity was not confirmed for the second-wave clones peaking on day 37. The study covered only a couple of mild cases, and larger cohorts including severe cases with pre-infection samples were considered necessary. Clones that contracted from day 15 to 85 showed balanced CD4/CD8 phenotypes, whereas a second wave of clones that expanded from day 15 to 37 leaned towards CD4+. Some responding clones were detected in pre-infection memory, which suggested that pre-existing cross-reactive memory T cells had joined the SARS-CoV-2 response. Contracting CD4+ clones were found mainly in CM and EM memory subsets, while CD8+ clones were enriched in EMRA.

This clonotype showed up just a few times. Its antigen target is currently unknown. The sample holds no much larger clone one base away, and base qualities are not on file. V has 3 bases trimmed and J has 7 bases trimmed; junction bases matching no gene number 11. The CDR3 runs 14 residues from the cysteine to the phenylalanine. Only the CDR3 DNA stays, 42 bases, in frame from base 1. CDR1 DFQATT and CDR2 SNEGSKA were looked up in the germline V gene (reference sequence). Ficoll-Paque density gradient centrifugation was used to isolate PBMCs. Sequenced using an Illumina NovaSeq 6000. Using 5'RACE with constant-segment primers, TCRalpha and TCRbeta cDNA libraries were constructed, with sample barcodes and unique molecular identifiers added in the process. RNA was extracted from every sample with Trizol reagent. Amplification of the libraries took two PCR steps, and the second step added a second sample barcode plus Illumina TruSeq adapters. Sequencing of libraries was performed on an Illumina NovaSeq with 2 x 150 bp paired-end reads. Per the authors' processing: With migec v1.2.7, reads were demultiplexed and then collapsed into UMI-guided consensus sequences. Using mixcr v2.1.11, UMI consensuses were aligned to TRA and TRB V and J templates and then assembled into clonotypes. A clonotype was counted as expanded or contracted only if both edgeR and NoisET called the change significant, with noise models trained on biological replicates. For edgeR calls, a false discovery rate-adjusted p below 0.01 and a log2 fold-change threshold of 1 were applied. As an exploratory analysis of dynamics, max-normalized trajectories of the 1000 most abundant clonotypes were examined with PCA combined with hierarchical clustering. Separately sequenced CD4+ and CD8+ repertoires were used to assign the CD4 or CD8 phenotype of responding clones. Through fastp at Q25 and MiXCR, TCRdb rebuilt clones from the public reads, retaining in-frame beta chains. CDR3 protein sequences are deduplicated, and each keeps its most common genes and DNA. The authors' filters were not applied to this entry. The sample table holds roughly 150,000 distinct CDR3 sequences, of which more than 14% were seen once. Clones ranked in the top ten supply roughly an eighth of the sample.

This clonotype originated in an adult woman who had mild COVID-19 (a few samples of this study predate the infection). The sample titles of this study are shuffled in the database, so cell type and time point are left out; the donor was told from shared clones. The specimen sequenced was PBMCs or a T cell subset sorted from them (not recorded which). This chain joins TRBV20-1 to TRBJ1-1; 7 of the junction bases match TRBD1. In nucleotides, the sequence is TGCAGTGCTAGTCAGCCGCGACAGGGCCGTGAAGCTTTCTTT. This translates into CSASQPRQGREAFF.